These 20 T cell receptor beta chains were sequenced from one sample in a study of T cell responses to AZD1222 COVID-19 vaccine. Here immunoSEQ multiplex PCR was the method, and the copy in TCRdb shows in-frame clones only, minus some. The sample yields more than 95,000 clones, approximately 88% seen once. The input for sequencing was peripheral blood, taken on day 0 of AZD1222 vaccination. These receptors were obtained from an adult in good health.

The rearrangement links TRBV6-2 or TRBV6-3 to TRBJ1-6; TRBD1 aligns across 7 bases. CDR1 is MNHEY, CDR2 SVGEGT, per germline. This CDR3 has 12 amino acids. Unmatched junction bases numbered 5, after V lost 6 bases and J lost 12 bases. The CDR3 protein is CASSVQGLPLHF. The CDR3 DNA sequence: TGTGCCAGCAGCGTACAGGGGTTACCCCTCCACTTT.

The chain combines TRBV24-1 with TRBJ2-7; possibly TRBD2 for D (5 bases). Trimming left V 3 bases short and J 2 bases short, with 13 bases between. This CDR3 is built from 15 residues. Germline V gene lookup returns CDR1 KGHDR and CDR2 SFDVKD. The CDR3 sequence is CATSDQRTNTYEQYF. The CDR3 bases are TGTGCCACCAGTGATCAGCGGACCAACACCTACGAGCAGTACTTC.

This chain links TRBV7-3 with TRBJ2-2; 12 nucleotides line up with TRBD2. Trimming cost V 3 bases and J 7 bases; bases outside gene matches: 6. This CDR3 is built from 16 residues. CDR1 is SGHTA and CDR2 is FQGTGA in the germline V gene. The CDR3 here is CASSFASGRDHGELFF. The CDR3 nucleotides are TGTGCCAGCAGCTTCGCTAGCGGGAGGGATCACGGGGAGCTGTTTTTT.

The chain joins TRBV2 to TRBJ2-2; 8 nucleotides line up with TRBD1. The CDR3 loop spans 15 amino acids. CDR1 is SNHLY and CDR2 is FYNNEI in the germline V gene. The J segment lost 7 bases and the V segment lost 5 bases, leaving 9 bases of the junction unmatched. CDR3 amino acids: CASSTGQGWIGELFF. In nucleotides, the CDR3 is TGTGCCAGCAGTACCGGACAGGGATGGATCGGGGAGCTGTTTTTT.

The J gene is TRBJ1-1, the V gene TRBV11-2; no definite D call. CDR1 and CDR2 from the germline V gene are SGHAT and FQNNGV. Trimming stripped 5 bases from V and 8 bases from J, with 15 bases between. The CDR3 is 13 amino acids. The CDR3 sequence is CASSPRPDIEAFF. The CDR3 DNA reads TGTGCCAGCAGCCCCAGGCCAGACATAGAAGCTTTCTTT.

The chain combines TRBV28 with TRBJ2-3; D possibly corresponds to TRBD2 (5 bases). CDR3 size: 15 residues. Trimming took off 5 bases at V and 2 bases at J, with 14 bases between the two ends. Germline V gene lookup returns CDR1 MDHEN and CDR2 SYDVKM. The CDR3: CASSPARGITDTQYF. The CDR3 coding sequence is TGTGCCAGCAGTCCGGCTCGGGGAATCACAGATACGCAGTATTTT.

The chain is built from TRBV11-3 and TRBJ2-7, with TRBD2 matching over 7 bases. The CDR3 consists of 14 residues. Germline values: CDR1 SGHNT, CDR2 YENEEA. The V and J ends lost 3 bases and 3 bases, in that order; junction bases with no gene match: 5. The CDR3 is CASSFSSGNYEQYF. CDR3 sequence (DNA): TGTGCCAGCAGCTTCTCTAGCGGTAACTACGAGCAGTACTTC.

J is TRBJ2-7 and V is TRBV29-1, with a tentative D call TRBD2 (6 bases). V lost 5 bases and J 6 bases, leaving 23 bases between the germline ends. The CDR3 covers 15 residues. Germline CDR1 is SQVTM and CDR2 is ANQGSEA. In nucleotides, the CDR3 is TGCAGCGTTCTTTTTTATGCTGGTCGGGGGTCCGAGCAGTACTTC. Protein product: CSVLFYAGRGSEQYF.

Points on this clone: The junction and the germline gene differ at one end; a read error may be behind it. This rearrangement joins TRBV6-5 to TRBJ2-3, with D perhaps TRBD2 (5 bases). This CDR3 is built from 15 residues. Per the germline V gene, CDR1 is MNHEY and CDR2 is SVGAGI. The CDR3 loop is CASSTGGLGINTQYF. The CDR3, as DNA: TGTGCCAGCAGTACCGGCGGGTTAGGCATTAATACACAGTATTTT.

In DNA, the CDR3 is TGTGCCAGCAGTGAAGCGCCCGGGGCGACCTCTCTCGGCTACACCTTC. Residues: CASSEAPGATSLGYTF. The chain couples TRBV2 to TRBJ1-2, with a tentative D call TRBD1 (5 bases). With 0 bases removed from V and 8 bases from J, the gap between germline ends came to 19 bases. This CDR3 comprises 16 residues. Germline V gene sequence: CDR1 SNHLY, CDR2 FYNNEI.

The gene calls are TRBV9 and TRBJ2-3; TRBD2 is a possible D gene (6 bases). The CDR3 runs to 17 residues. Germline V gene lookup returns CDR1 SGDLS and CDR2 YYNGEE. V was clipped by 3 bases and J by 2 bases, with 19 bases between them. CDR3 DNA sequence: TGTGCCAGCAGCGGCACTTCTGGAGCGGGTTTCACAGATACGCAGTATTTT. It yields the protein CASSGTSGAGFTDTQYF.

The rearrangement uses TRBV2 and TRBJ1-1; D call uncertain. Trimming removed 5 bases at V and 1 base at J, with 2 bases between. CDR1 is SNHLY and CDR2 is FYNNEI in the germline V gene. The CDR3 is 11 amino acids. CDR3 loop: CASSWNTEAFF. DNA for the CDR3: TGTGCCAGCAGTTGGAACACTGAAGCTTTCTTT.

The rearrangement links TRBV11-3 to TRBJ1-2; 7 bases are shared with TRBD1. The CDR3 contains 13 residues. V shed 5 bases, J shed 7 bases, and the junction held 7 bases outside the gene matches. The germline V gene encodes CDR1 SGHNT and CDR2 YENEEA. CDR3 nucleotide sequence: TGTGCCAGCAGCCCGACAGGGACCCCTGGCTACACCTTC. This gives the protein CASSPTGTPGYTF. Looking up the rest from reference TRBV11-3 and TRBJ1-2 gives the full variable domain: EAGVVQSPRYKIIEKKQPVAFWCNPISGHNTLYWYLQNLGQGPELLIRYENEEAVDDSQLPKDRFSAERLKGVDSTLKIQPAELGDSAVYLCASSPTGTPGYTFGSGTRLTVV.

The chain is built from TRBV2 and TRBJ1-1; 7 bases match TRBD1. Per the germline V gene, CDR1 is SNHLY and CDR2 is FYNNEI. V lost 6 bases and J lost 3; bases outside the gene matches: 7. The CDR3 sequence is 14 residues long. For the CDR3, the DNA is TGTGCCAGCAGGCGGGACAGCCAGTACACTGAAGCTTTCTTT. This gives the protein CASRRDSQYTEAFF.

This chain joins TRBV11-2 and TRBJ2-5; D not certain. CDR3 length: 15 residues. Germline-derived CDR1 and CDR2 are SGHAT and FQNNGV. Trimming cost V 2 bases and J 2 bases, with 12 bases left between them. The CDR3 region has the DNA TGTGCCAGCAGCTTAAACGGGCCTCGACAAGAGACCCAGTACTTC. Its translation is CASSLNGPRQETQYF.

The chain uses TRBV30 and TRBJ1-6; D is unclear. This CDR3 region has 13 residues. Trimming shortened V by 3 bases and J by 13 bases, and 16 bases separated the two germline ends. The V gene's germline CDR1 is GTSNPN and CDR2 SVGIG (reference sequence). This chain's CDR3 is CAWRLQAESPLHF. CDR3 nucleotides: TGTGCCTGGAGATTGCAGGCTGAATCTCCCCTCCACTTT. The whole variable domain, remainder taken from reference TRBV30 and TRBJ1-6, is SQTIHQWPATLVQPVGSPLSLECTVEGTSNPNLYWYRQAAGRGLQLLFYSVGIGQISSEVPQNLSASRPQDRQFILSSKKLLLSDSGFYLCAWRLQAESPLHFGNGTRLTVT.

This clone was detected once. V usage is TRBV19 and J usage is TRBJ1-1, with 8 bases fitting TRBD1. Per germline, CDR1 LNHDA and CDR2 SQIVND (reference sequence). CDR3 length equals 15 residues. Trimming removed 3 bases from V and 4 bases from J; junction bases left unmatched: 7. The CDR3 DNA sequence: TGTGCCAGTAGTATCCAGGGGGCAGGTAGCACTGAAGCTTTCTTT. This gives the protein CASSIQGAGSTEAFF.

The V call is TRBV6-2 or TRBV6-3, the J call TRBJ1-4; D is undetermined. This CDR3 has 15 residues. Per the germline V gene, CDR1 is MNHEY and CDR2 is SVGEGT. V was clipped by 0 bases and J by 7 bases, with 12 bases between them. The CDR3 sequence: CASSYSRERSEKLFF. The CDR3 DNA reads as TGTGCCAGCAGTTACTCCCGGGAACGGAGTGAAAAACTGTTTTTT.

The chain recombines TRBV27 with TRBJ2-1, with 13 bases lining up with TRBD2. Germline V CDR1 and CDR2: MNHEY, SMNVEV (reference sequence). The CDR3 length is 16 residues. V gave up 5 bases and J gave up 10 bases; unmatched junction bases: 11. The CDR3 is CASSPPTSGRGNEQFF. DNA of the CDR3: TGTGCCAGCAGTCCCCCTACTAGCGGGAGGGGGAACGAGCAGTTCTTC.

The genes are TRBV6-5 and TRBJ2-2; D perhaps matches TRBD2 (6 bases). The germline V gene has CDR1 MNHEY and CDR2 SVGAGI. Trimming cost V 2 bases and J 6 bases, with 10 bases left between them. The CDR3 totals 14 residues. DNA for the CDR3: TGTGCCAGCAGTTACGGGACGGGGGCCGGGGAGCTGTTTTTT. Protein: CASSYGTGAGELFF.